The 9 T cell receptor beta chains below come from one sample, sequenced in a study of T cells in women clearing cervical HPV infection (dated by TCRdb to the late 2010s). The method behind the library was the immunoSEQ multiplex PCR assay. Sourced from immuneACCESS, this table was stored by TCRdb with only in-frame sequences that have V and J called. A share of the clones is absent; for the studies checked, an unresolved V gene accounts for under half, and the remainder has no known explanation. In this sample's table one finds fewer than 30,000 clones. Together, the top ten hold around 5.4% of the sample. Sequencing used blood buffy coat. The receptors here all came from a woman between 18 and 75 years old with a cervical HPV16 infection that either progressed to CIN3+ or cleared (not recorded which).

Comments on this clone: The CDR3 is cut off 3 residues early in the read; its end comes from the germline J gene. The chain has TRBV2 and TRBJ1-2; no clear D. Trimming cost V 6 bases and J 4 bases, with 9 bases left between them. CDR3 size: 12 residues. CDR1 and CDR2 from the germline V gene are SNHLY and FYNNEI. The part of the CDR3 DNA that was read is TGTGCCAGCAGGGTCGACACCTATGGC. Translating it yields CASRVDTYG. The entire CDR3 is CASRVDTYGYTF. The full variable domain, rest sourced from reference TRBV2 and TRBJ1-2, is EPEVTQTPSHQVTQMGQEVILRCVPISNHLYFYWYRQILGQKVEFLVSFYNNEISEKSEIFDDQFSVERPDGSNFTLKIRSTKLEDSAMYFCASRVDTYGYTFGSGTRLTVV.

Worth noting for this clone: The read is 3 residues too short to cover the CDR3 end, so that end is filled in from the germline J gene. The V and J genes are TRBV7-3 and TRBJ2-3; D is uncertain. Germline V CDR1 and CDR2: SGHTA, FQGTGA. Trimming stripped 1 base from V and 0 bases from J, with 11 bases between. The CDR3 is 16 amino acids. The CDR3: CASSLRADRSTDTQYF. The part of the CDR3 DNA that was read is TGTGCCAGCAGCTTAAGGGCTGATAGGAGCACAGATACG.

Of note for this clone: The read falls 3 residues short of the CDR3 end, and the missing part is taken from the germline J gene. This chain links TRBV11-2 with TRBJ2-7; D not certain. This CDR3 spans 14 amino acids. Trimming removed 1 base at V and 0 bases at J, with 7 bases between. Germline CDR1 and CDR2: SGHAT and FQNNGV. The CDR3 loop is CASSLGRGSYEQYF. CDR3 bases read: TGTGCCAGCAGCTTAGGTCGCGGCTCCTACGAG.

Worth noting for this clone: Read sequence stops 3 residues before the CDR3 end, and the germline J gene provides the missing end. V is TRBV19 and J is TRBJ2-7, with D possibly matching TRBD1 (5 bases). The V end lost 5 bases, the J end lost 2 bases, and 16 bases lay between the germline ends. This CDR3 region has 15 residues. Germline CDR1 reads LNHDA; CDR2 reads SQIVND (reference sequence). The sequenced CDR3 bases are TGTGCCAGTAGTGACCCGACAGCGAACCCCTACGAG. Its protein product is CASSDPTANPYE. The CDR3 in its entirety is CASSDPTANPYEQYF.

Incomplete CDR3 DNA: TGTGCCAGCAGCGTTACAGGGGGCCGTATCACTGAA. Amino acids: CASSVTGGRITE. The entire CDR3 protein reads CASSVTGGRITEAFF. This chain connects TRBV5-5 to TRBJ1-1; 9 nucleotides line up with TRBD1. The read ends 3 residues early relative to the CDR3; the germline J gene fills the gap. The ends lost 4 bases at V and 4 bases at J; junction bases unmatched: 8. This CDR3 contains 15 residues. Germline V gives CDR1 SGHKS, CDR2 YYEKEE (reference sequence).

A word on this clone: The missing CDR3 end, 3 residues past where the read stops, is filled in from the germline J gene. This chain links TRBV19 with TRBJ1-2; TRBD1 might be the D (5 bases). This CDR3 contains 14 residues. V lost 5 bases and J 4 bases, leaving 14 bases between the germline ends. CDR1 LNHDA and CDR2 SQIVND come from the germline V gene (reference sequence). The sequenced CDR3 bases are TGTGCCAGTAGTTCTCAGGGTGTGGTCTATGGC. Amino acids: CASSSQGVVYG. In full, the CDR3 is CASSSQGVVYGYTF.

Comments on this clone: The missing CDR3 end, 3 residues past where the read stops, is filled in from the germline J gene. The chain carries TRBV2 and TRBJ1-5, with TRBD1 matching over 7 bases. V lost 7 bases and J lost 4; bases outside the gene matches: 10. CDR1 SNHLY and CDR2 FYNNEI come from the germline V gene. CDR3 length: 15 residues. The CDR3 region is CASTALGTDNQPQHF. The CDR3 DNA, read in part, is TGTGCCAGCACGGCGTTAGGGACAGATAATCAGCCC.

Partial CDR3 DNA: TGTGCCAGCAGCGAGACTAGCGGGGCTAGCACAGATACG. Its translation is CASSETSGASTDT. From start to end, the CDR3 is CASSETSGASTDTQYF. The chain couples TRBV7-3 to TRBJ2-3, with 11 bases aligning to TRBD2. Read coverage stops 3 residues before the CDR3 terminus; the germline J gene supplies the remainder. In germline, CDR1 is SGHTA, CDR2 FQGTGA. This CDR3 comprises 16 residues. V shed 5 bases, J shed 0 bases, and the junction held 4 bases outside the gene matches.

Concerning this clone itself: The observed sequence ends 3 residues before the CDR3 terminus, with the missing tail filled in from the germline J gene. The chain couples TRBV19 to TRBJ2-1; 11 positions match TRBD2. The CDR3 is made up of 15 amino acids. Trimming at V came to 5 bases and at J to 5 bases, leaving 5 bases not matched to a gene. Germline CDR1 reads LNHDA; CDR2 reads SQIVND (reference sequence). The part of the CDR3 DNA that was read is TGTGCCAGTAGTGCCACTAGCGGGGGTAACAATGAG. Translated: CASSATSGGNNE. The full CDR3 reads CASSATSGGNNEQFF.